This entry lists 15 T cell receptor beta chains sequenced from one sample in a study of cytomegalovirus exposure and HLA in healthy donors. PCR was performed using 60 Vbeta and 13 Jbeta primers. Using immunoSEQ multiplex PCR, the repertoire was profiled, and TCRdb retains in-frame clones only, with some absent. Of fewer than 140,000 clones in the sample, less than 80% were seen once. Material for sequencing was PBMCs. Receptors originate from a man aged 55 to 69 in good health and CMV-seronegative.

This chain uses TRBV5-1 with TRBJ2-5; possible D gene TRBD1, 7 bases. CDR1 and CDR2 from the germline V gene are SGHRS and YFSETQ. This CDR3 comprises 15 residues. The V and J ends lost 6 bases and 0 bases respectively, with 15 bases between them. Here the CDR3 DNA reads TGCGCCAGCACCCAGGGGGGCAGCAACCAAGAGACCCAGTACTTC. Its translation is CASTQGGSNQETQYF.

The rearrangement links TRBV6-1 to TRBJ1-2; 7 nucleotides line up with TRBD1. V lost 6 bases and J lost 7; bases outside the gene matches: 5. The germline gives CDR1 MNHNS, CDR2 SASEGT. The CDR3 has 12 residues. The CDR3 loop is CASSPDRTGYTF. The CDR3 nucleotides are TGTGCCAGCAGCCCGGACAGGACTGGCTACACCTTC.

V gene TRBV18 combines with J gene TRBJ1-4, with D perhaps matching TRBD1 (5 bases). CDR1 is KGHSH, CDR2 LQKENI, per germline. The V and J ends lost 8 bases and 8 bases respectively, with 15 bases between them. This CDR3 comprises 13 residues. The CDR3 spells CASTPGGGEKLFF. The CDR3 region has the DNA TGTGCCAGCACCCCGGGGGGGGGAGAAAAACTGTTTTTT.

As regards this clone: The same CDR3 arises from other DNA sequences in this sample as well. The chain links TRBV5-1 to TRBJ2-3, with D possibly being TRBD1 (5 bases). Germline loops: CDR1 SGHRS, CDR2 YFSETQ. The CDR3 totals 15 residues. Trimming took off 0 bases at V and 0 bases at J, with 8 bases between the two ends. The CDR3 protein is CASSLGQSSTDTQYF. Written as DNA, the CDR3 is TGCGCCAGCAGCTTGGGACAGTCTAGCACAGATACGCAGTATTTT.

This chain uses TRBV6-5 with TRBJ2-2; 9 bases fit TRBD1. The germline CDR1 and CDR2 sequences are MNHEY and SVGAGI. CDR3 length equals 15 residues. V lost 7 bases to trimming and J lost 2 bases; unmatched junction nucleotides: 5. CDR3 in amino acids: CASKRDRANTGELFF. CDR3 coding DNA: TGTGCCAGCAAAAGGGACAGGGCCAACACCGGGGAGCTGTTTTTT.

The chain links TRBV7-9 to TRBJ2-1; TRBD1 agrees at 8 bases. This CDR3 spans 14 amino acids. With V trimmed by 5 bases and J by 8 bases, 8 bases remained unmatched. The germline gives CDR1 SEHNR, CDR2 FQNEAQ (reference sequence). CDR3 sequence (DNA): TGTGCCAGCAGCCCCGGGACAGGATGGGATGAGCAGTTCTTC. Amino acid sequence: CASSPGTGWDEQFF.

As regards this clone: Additional DNA sequences in this sample encode the identical CDR3. This chain uses TRBV2 with TRBJ1-2; D possibly corresponds to TRBD1 (5 bases). The CDR3 is 12 amino acids. Trimming took 2 bases from V and 5 from J, leaving 6 bases between them. Germline CDR1 is SNHLY and CDR2 is FYNNEI. The CDR3 sequence: CASSETGYGYTF. The DNA for the CDR3 is TGTGCCAGCAGTGAAACAGGATATGGCTACACCTTC.

This chain connects TRBV4-3 to TRBJ1-2, with 8 nucleotides matching TRBD1. The CDR3 contains 15 residues. V dropped 1 base and J dropped 7; count of bases not matched to a gene: 8. Per the germline V gene, CDR1 is LGHNA and CDR2 is YSLEER. CDR3 sequence (DNA): TGCGCCAGCAGCCAAGTGGGGCAGGGGGCGGGTGGCTACACCTTC. Protein sequence: CASSQVGQGAGGYTF.

This sequence joins TRBV9 and TRBJ1-1; D not certain. Germline V lookup: CDR1 SGDLS, CDR2 YYNGEE. This CDR3 spans 14 amino acids. V lost 2 bases to trimming and J lost 1 base, with 9 bases between them. CDR3 in amino acids: CASSVRPGNTEAFF. As DNA, the CDR3 is TGTGCCAGCAGCGTCCGACCAGGGAACACTGAAGCTTTCTTT.

CDR3 in DNA: TGTGCCAGCAGACCCGGGACTAGCGGGGGGGCCGAGACCCAGTACTTC. Protein: CASRPGTSGGAETQYF. The chain is built from TRBV6-7 and TRBJ2-5, with 16 positions matching TRBD2. TRBV6-7 is an ORF; its function is uncertain. The CDR3 totals 16 residues. The junction had 6 bases not matched to a gene; V was cut back by 6 bases and J by 5 bases.

The rearrangement links TRBV5-1 to TRBJ1-2, with D possibly matching TRBD1 (6 bases). This CDR3 comprises 13 residues. CDR1 SGHRS and CDR2 YFSETQ come from the germline V gene. V was trimmed by 2 bases and J by 3 bases, leaving 8 bases between them. The CDR3 bases are TGCGCCAGCAGCTTAACAGGGTACTATGGCTACACCTTC. It encodes CASSLTGYYGYTF.

The V gene is TRBV18, the J gene TRBJ2-1; 11 bases are a match to TRBD2. Looked up from germline, CDR1 is KGHSH and CDR2 is LQKENI. The CDR3 totals 18 residues. V was clipped by 1 base and J by 4 bases; unmatched bases: 9. The CDR3 DNA is TGTGCCAGCTCACCACGGCGACTAGCGGGGATGGGGTACAATGAGCAGTTCTTC. It yields the protein CASSPRRLAGMGYNEQFF.

The V and J genes are TRBV19 and TRBJ2-1; TRBD1 is a possible D gene (6 bases). The CDR3 consists of 15 residues. The germline CDR1 and CDR2 sequences are LNHDA and SQIVND (reference sequence). V shed 1 base and J shed 3 bases, with 10 bases lying between them. DNA of the CDR3: TGTGCCAGTAGTATAGTGGGGGCGCGCTACAATGAGCAGTTCTTC. Its translation: CASSIVGARYNEQFF.

The chain uses TRBV18 and TRBJ2-7; D may be TRBD1 (6 bases). Germline V lookup: CDR1 KGHSH, CDR2 LQKENI. V lost 6 bases and J 3 bases, leaving 12 bases between the germline ends. This CDR3 region has 13 residues. The DNA for the CDR3 is TGTGCCAGCTCCCGAGGACAGCGCTACGAGCAGTACGTC. Its translation is CASSRGQRYEQYV.

This sequence joins TRBV27 and TRBJ2-5, with D uncertain. CDR1 is MNHEY, CDR2 SMNVEV, per germline (reference sequence). CDR3 length: 13 amino acids. Trimming cost V 7 bases and J 2 bases, with 11 bases left between them. The CDR3 DNA is TGTGCCAGCACTCGGAGTCTACAAGAGACCCAGTACTTC. As protein: CASTRSLQETQYF.